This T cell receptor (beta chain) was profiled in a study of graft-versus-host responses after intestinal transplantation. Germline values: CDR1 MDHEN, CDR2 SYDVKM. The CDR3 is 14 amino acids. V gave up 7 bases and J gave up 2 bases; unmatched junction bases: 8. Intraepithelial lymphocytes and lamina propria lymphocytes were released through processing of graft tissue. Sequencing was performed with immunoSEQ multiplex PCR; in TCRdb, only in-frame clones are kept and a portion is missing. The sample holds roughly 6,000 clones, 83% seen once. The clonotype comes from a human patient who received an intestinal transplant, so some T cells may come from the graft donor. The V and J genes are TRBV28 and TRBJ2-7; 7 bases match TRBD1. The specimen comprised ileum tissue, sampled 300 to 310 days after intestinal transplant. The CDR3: CASTRPGGPYEQYF. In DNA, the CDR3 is TGTGCCAGCACTAGGCCAGGGGGACCCTACGAGCAGTACTTC.